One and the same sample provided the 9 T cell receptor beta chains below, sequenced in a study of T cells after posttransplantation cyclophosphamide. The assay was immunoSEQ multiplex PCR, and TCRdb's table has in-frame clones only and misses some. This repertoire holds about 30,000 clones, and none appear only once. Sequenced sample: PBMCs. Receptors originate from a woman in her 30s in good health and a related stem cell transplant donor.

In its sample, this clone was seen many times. The DNA of the CDR3 is TGTGCCAGTAGTATTGAGGGCCCCTCCCGTGGCTACACCTTC. Amino acids: CASSIEGPSRGYTF. The genes are TRBV19 and TRBJ1-2; D gene uncertain. Germline loops: CDR1 LNHDA, CDR2 SQIVND (reference sequence). With 3 bases removed from V and 7 bases from J, the gap between germline ends came to 15 bases. This CDR3 has 14 residues.

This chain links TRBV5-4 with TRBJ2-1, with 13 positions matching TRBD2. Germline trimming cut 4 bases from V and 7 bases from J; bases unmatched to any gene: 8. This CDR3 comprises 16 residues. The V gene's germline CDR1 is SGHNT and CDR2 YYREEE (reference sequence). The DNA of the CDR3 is TGTGCCAGCAGCACCATGACTAGCGGGGGGATGAATGAGCAGTTCTTC. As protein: CASSTMTSGGMNEQFF.

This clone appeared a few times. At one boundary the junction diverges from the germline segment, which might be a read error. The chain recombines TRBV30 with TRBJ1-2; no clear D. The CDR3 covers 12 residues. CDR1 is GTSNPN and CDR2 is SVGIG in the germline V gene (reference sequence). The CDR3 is CAWSPGGSSRDF. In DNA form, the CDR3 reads TGTGCCTGGAGTCCAGGCGGGAGTTCTCGGGACTTC.

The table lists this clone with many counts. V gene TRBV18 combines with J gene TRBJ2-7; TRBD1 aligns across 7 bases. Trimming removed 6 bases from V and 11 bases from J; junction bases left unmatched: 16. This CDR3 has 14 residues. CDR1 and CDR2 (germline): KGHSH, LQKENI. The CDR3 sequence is CASSPRGGERLEYF. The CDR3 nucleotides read TGTGCCAGCTCCCCAAGAGGGGGCGAGCGATTGGAGTACTTC.

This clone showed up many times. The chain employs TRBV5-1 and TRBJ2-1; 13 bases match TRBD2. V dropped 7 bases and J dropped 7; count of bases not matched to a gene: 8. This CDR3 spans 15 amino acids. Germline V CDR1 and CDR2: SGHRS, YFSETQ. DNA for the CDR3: TGCGCCAGCTCAAGGACTAGCGGGGGAGTGAATGAGCAGTTCTTC. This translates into CASSRTSGGVNEQFF.

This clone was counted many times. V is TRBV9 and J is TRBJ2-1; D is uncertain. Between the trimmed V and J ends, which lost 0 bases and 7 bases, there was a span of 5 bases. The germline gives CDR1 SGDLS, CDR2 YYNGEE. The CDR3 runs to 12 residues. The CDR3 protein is CASSVERNEQFF. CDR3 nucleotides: TGTGCCAGCAGCGTAGAAAGGAATGAGCAGTTCTTC.

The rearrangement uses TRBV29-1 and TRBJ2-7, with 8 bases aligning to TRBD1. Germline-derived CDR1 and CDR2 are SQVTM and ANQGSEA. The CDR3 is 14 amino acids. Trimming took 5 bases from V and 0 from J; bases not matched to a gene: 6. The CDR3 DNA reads TGCAGCGTTATTCGTCAGGGGGCCTCCTACGAGCAGTACTTC. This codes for CSVIRQGASYEQYF.

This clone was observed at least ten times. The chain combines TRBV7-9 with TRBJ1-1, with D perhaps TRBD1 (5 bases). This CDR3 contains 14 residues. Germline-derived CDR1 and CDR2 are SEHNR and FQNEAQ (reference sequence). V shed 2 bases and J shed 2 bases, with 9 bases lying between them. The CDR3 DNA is TGTGCCAGCAGCTTATCTGGGACTAACACTGAAGCTTTCTTT. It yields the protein CASSLSGTNTEAFF.

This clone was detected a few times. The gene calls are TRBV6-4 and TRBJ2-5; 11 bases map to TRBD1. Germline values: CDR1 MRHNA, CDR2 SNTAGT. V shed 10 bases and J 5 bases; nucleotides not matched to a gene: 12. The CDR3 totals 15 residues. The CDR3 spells CATGTGGSAAETQYF. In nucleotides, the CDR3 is TGTGCCACCGGGACAGGGGGTTCGGCTGCGGAGACCCAGTACTTC.